This T cell receptor beta chain was recorded in a study of human T cells and chemical hapten exposure. TCRdb reprocessed the RACE reads with MiXCR, giving one entry per CDR3 protein. The sample contains about 51,000 distinct CDR3 sequences, about 9.4% of which appear only once. CDR1 is SEHNR, CDR2 FQNEAQ, per germline (reference sequence). V was clipped by 7 bases and J by 3 bases; unmatched bases: 5. This CDR3 has 14 amino acids. Specified time point: pre-sensitization, week 0. Treatment here: therapeutic diphenylcyclopropenone sensitization with weekly scalp DPC. Sequences were derived from whole blood, sampled in connection with sensitization to the hapten diphenylcyclopropenone (DPC). The source of this sequence is a woman between 35 and 50 years old with alopecia areata. Some clones in this sample may be carry-over from other donors' samples. The V gene is TRBV7-9, the J gene TRBJ2-1; 8 nucleotides match TRBD2. CDR3 coding DNA: TGTGCCAGCATCGCCGGGACTAGCTACAATGAGCAGTTCTTC. It specifies CASIAGTSYNEQFF.